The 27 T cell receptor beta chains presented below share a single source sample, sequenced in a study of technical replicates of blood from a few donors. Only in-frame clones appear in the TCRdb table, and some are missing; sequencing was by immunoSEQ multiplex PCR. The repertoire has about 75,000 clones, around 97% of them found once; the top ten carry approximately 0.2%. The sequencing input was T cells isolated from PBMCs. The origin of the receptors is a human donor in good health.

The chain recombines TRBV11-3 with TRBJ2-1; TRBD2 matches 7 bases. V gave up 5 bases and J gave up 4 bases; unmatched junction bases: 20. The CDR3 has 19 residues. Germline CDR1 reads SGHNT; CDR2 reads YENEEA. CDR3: CASSPDDVGGGRTYNEQFF. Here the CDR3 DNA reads TGTGCCAGCAGCCCTGACGACGTGGGCGGGGGAAGAACATACAATGAGCAGTTCTTC. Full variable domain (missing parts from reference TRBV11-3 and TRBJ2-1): EAGVVQSPRYKIIEKKQPVAFWCNPISGHNTLYWYLQNLGQGPELLIRYENEEAVDDSQLPKDRFSAERLKGVDSTLKIQPAELGDSAVYLCASSPDDVGGGRTYNEQFFGPGTRLTVL.

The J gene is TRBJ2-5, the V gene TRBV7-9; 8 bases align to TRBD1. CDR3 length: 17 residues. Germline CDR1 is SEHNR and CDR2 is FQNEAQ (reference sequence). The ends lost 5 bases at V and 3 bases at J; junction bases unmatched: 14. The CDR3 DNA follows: TGTGCCAGCAGCCACCCAAGAGATTGGACAGGGAAAGAGACCCAGTACTTC. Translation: CASSHPRDWTGKETQYF.

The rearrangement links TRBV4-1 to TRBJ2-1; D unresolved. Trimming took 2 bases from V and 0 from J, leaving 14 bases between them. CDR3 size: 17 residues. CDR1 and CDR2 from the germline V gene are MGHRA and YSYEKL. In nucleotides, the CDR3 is TGCGCCAGCAGCCAACCCCGACTGGTGCGCTCCTACAATGAGCAGTTCTTC. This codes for CASSQPRLVRSYNEQFF.

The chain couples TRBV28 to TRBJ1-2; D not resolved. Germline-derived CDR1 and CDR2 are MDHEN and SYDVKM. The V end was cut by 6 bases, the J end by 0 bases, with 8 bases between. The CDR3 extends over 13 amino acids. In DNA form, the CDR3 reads TGTGCCAGCAGGATAGAGACTAACTATGGCTACACCTTC. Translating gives CASRIETNYGYTF.

CDR3 residues: CASSSMSGGADEKLFF. CDR3 in DNA: TGTGCCAGCAGCTCCATGTCCGGCGGGGCTGATGAAAAACTGTTTTTT. V and J are TRBV11-1 and TRBJ1-4, with TRBD1 as a possible D gene (5 bases). The CDR3 totals 16 residues. Germline-derived CDR1 and CDR2 are SGHAT and FQDESV (reference sequence). V lost 4 bases and J lost 6, with 18 bases in between.

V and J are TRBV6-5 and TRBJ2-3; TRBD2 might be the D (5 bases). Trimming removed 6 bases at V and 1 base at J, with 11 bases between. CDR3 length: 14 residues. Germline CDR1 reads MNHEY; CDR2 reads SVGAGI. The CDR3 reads CASRPSGGTDTQYF. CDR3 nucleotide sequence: TGTGCCAGCAGACCCAGCGGAGGCACAGATACGCAGTATTTT.

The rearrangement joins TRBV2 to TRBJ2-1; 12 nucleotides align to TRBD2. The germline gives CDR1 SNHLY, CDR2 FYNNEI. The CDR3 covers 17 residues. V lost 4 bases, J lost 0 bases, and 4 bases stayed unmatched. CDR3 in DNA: TGTGCCAGCAGTGCTAGCGGGGGGGAGAGCTCCTACAATGAGCAGTTCTTC. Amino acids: CASSASGGESSYNEQFF.

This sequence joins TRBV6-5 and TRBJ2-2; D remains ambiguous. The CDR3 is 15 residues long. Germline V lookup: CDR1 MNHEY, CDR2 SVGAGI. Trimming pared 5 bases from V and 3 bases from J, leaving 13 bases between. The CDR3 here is CASSPFTADTGELFF. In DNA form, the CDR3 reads TGTGCCAGCAGTCCATTCACAGCCGACACCGGGGAGCTGTTTTTT.

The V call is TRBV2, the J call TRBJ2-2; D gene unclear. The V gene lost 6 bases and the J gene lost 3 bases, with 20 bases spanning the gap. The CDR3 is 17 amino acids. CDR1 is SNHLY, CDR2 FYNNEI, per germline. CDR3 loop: CASSVRRMVAYTGELFF. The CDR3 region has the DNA TGTGCCAGCAGCGTTCGCAGAATGGTGGCCTACACCGGGGAGCTGTTTTTT.

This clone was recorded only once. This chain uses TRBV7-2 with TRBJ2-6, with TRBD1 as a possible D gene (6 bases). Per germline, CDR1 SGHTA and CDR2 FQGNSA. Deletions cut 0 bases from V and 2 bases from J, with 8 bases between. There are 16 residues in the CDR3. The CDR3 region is CASSLAQGTGANVLTF. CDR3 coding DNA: TGTGCCAGCAGCTTAGCTCAGGGGACTGGGGCCAACGTCCTGACTTTC.

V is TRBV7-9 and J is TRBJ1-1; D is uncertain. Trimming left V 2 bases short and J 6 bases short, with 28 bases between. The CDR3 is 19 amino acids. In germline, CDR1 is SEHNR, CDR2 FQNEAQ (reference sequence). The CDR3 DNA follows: TGTGCCAGCAGCTTAACTACAATCCATGGCCCACCGCTGGTTTCTGAAGCTTTCTTT. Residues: CASSLTTIHGPPLVSEAFF.

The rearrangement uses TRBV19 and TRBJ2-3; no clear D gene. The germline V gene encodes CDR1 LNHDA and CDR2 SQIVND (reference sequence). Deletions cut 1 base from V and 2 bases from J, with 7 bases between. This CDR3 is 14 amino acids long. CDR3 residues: CASSIVHNTDTQYF. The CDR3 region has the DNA TGTGCCAGTAGTATAGTTCACAACACAGATACGCAGTATTTT.

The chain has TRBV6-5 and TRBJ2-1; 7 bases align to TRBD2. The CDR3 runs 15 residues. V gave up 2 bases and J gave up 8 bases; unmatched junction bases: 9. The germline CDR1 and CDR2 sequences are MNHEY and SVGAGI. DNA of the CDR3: TGTGCCAGCAGTTACCCCGGACTAGGAATTCATGAGCAGTTCTTC. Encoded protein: CASSYPGLGIHEQFF.

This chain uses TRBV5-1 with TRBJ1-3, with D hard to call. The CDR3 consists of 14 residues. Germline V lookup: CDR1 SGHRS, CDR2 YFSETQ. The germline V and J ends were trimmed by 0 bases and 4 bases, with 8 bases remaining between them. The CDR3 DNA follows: TGCGCCAGCAGCTTGGACTCCAGGGGAAACACCATATATTTT. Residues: CASSLDSRGNTIYF.

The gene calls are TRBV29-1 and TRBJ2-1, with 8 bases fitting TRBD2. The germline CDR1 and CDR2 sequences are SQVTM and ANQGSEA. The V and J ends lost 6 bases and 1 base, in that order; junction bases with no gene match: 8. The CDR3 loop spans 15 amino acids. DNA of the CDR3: TGCAGCGTACAGGGACTAGAAGTTTCCTACAATGAGCAGTTCTTC. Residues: CSVQGLEVSYNEQFF.

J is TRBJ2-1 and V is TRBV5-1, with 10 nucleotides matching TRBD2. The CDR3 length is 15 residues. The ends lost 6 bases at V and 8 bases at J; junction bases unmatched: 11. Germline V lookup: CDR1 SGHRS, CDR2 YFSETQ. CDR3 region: CASKFLAGEEDEQFF. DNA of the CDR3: TGCGCCAGCAAATTTCTAGCGGGGGAAGAAGATGAGCAGTTCTTC.

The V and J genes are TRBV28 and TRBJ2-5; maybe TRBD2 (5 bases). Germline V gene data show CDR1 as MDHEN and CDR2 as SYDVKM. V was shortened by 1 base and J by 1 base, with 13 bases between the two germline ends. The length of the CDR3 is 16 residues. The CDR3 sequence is CASSLYKGSSQETQYF. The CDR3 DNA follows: TGTGCCAGCAGTTTATACAAAGGGAGTAGCCAAGAGACCCAGTACTTC.

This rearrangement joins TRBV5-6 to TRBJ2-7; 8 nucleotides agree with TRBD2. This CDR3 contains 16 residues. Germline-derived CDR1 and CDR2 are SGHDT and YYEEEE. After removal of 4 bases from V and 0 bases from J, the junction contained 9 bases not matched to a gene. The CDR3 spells CASSGRSGGSSYEQYF. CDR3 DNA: TGTGCCAGCAGCGGAAGATCGGGGGGGAGCTCCTACGAGCAGTACTTC.

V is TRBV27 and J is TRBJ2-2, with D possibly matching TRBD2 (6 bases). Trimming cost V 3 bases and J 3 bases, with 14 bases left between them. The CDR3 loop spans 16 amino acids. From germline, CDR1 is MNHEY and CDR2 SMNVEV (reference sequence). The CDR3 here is CASSFPRGAHTGELFF. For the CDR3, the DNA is TGTGCCAGCAGTTTTCCCCGCGGGGCACACACCGGGGAGCTGTTTTTT.

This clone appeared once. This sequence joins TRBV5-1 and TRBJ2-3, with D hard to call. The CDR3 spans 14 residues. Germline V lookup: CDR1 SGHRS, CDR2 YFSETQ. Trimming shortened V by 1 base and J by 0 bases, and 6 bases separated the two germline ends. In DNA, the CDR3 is TGCGCCAGCAGCTTGTTGAGAAGCACAGATACGCAGTATTTT. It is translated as CASSLLRSTDTQYF.

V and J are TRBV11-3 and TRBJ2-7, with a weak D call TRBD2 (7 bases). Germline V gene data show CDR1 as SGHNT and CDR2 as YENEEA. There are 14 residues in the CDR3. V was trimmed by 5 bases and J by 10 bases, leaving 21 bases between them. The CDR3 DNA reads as TGTGCCAGCAGCGGAGGGGGGGGCGGCAATAGACAGTACTTC. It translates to CASSGGGGGNRQYF.

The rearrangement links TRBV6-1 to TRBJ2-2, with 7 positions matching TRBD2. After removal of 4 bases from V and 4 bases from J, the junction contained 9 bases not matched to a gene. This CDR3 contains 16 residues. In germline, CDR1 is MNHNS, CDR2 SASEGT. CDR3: CASSGGGSALTGELFF. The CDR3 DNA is TGTGCCAGCAGTGGTGGCGGGAGTGCCCTCACCGGGGAGCTGTTTTTT.

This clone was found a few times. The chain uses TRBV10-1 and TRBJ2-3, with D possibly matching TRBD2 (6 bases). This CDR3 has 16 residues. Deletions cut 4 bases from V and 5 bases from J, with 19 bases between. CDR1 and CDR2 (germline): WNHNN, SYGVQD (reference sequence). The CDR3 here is CASSGGAAGEVDTQYF. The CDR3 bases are TGCGCCAGCAGTGGCGGTGCAGCGGGCGAGGTAGATACGCAGTATTTT.

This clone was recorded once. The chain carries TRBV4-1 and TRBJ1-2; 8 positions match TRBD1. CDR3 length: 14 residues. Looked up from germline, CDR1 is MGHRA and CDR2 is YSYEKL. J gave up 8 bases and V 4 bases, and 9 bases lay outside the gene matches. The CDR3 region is CASSPWGQVGGYTF. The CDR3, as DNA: TGCGCCAGCAGCCCCTGGGGACAGGTCGGCGGCTACACCTTC.

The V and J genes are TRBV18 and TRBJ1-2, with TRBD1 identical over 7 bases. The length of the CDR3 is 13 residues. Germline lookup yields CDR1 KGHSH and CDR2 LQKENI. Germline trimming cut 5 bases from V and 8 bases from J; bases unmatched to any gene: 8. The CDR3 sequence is CASSTDRDRGYTF. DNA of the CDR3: TGTGCCAGCTCAACTGACAGGGATCGAGGCTACACCTTC.

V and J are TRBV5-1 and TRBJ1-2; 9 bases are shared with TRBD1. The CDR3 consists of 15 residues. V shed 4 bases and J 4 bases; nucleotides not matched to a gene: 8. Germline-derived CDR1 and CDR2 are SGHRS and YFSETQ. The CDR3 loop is CASSLGQGVLYGYTF. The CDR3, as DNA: TGCGCCAGCAGCCTGGGACAGGGTGTTCTCTATGGCTACACCTTC. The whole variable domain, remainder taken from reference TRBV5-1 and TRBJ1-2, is KAGVTQTPRYLIKTRGQQVTLSCSPISGHRSVSWYQQTPGQGLQFLFEYFSETQRNKGNFPGRFSGRQFSNSRSEMNVSTLELGDSALYLCASSLGQGVLYGYTFGSGTRLTVV.

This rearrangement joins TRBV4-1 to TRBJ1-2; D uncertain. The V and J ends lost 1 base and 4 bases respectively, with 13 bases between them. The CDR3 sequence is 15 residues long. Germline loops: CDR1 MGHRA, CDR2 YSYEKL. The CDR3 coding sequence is TGCGCCAGCAGCCAAGGGCGGGCCGAGGGCTATGGCTACACCTTC. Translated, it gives CASSQGRAEGYGYTF.